The 17 T cell receptor beta chains below were found in one sample sequenced in a study of blood T cell repertoires in COVID-19. TCRdb's copy holds only in-frame clones and misses some; the assay was immunoSEQ multiplex PCR. The sample includes more than 90,000 clones, 70% to 80% seen only once; the top ten take around 5.9%. Sequencing used peripheral blood. The source of these receptors is a man in his 70s with acute or convalescent COVID-19.

In its sample, this clone was seen once. V usage is TRBV6-2 or TRBV6-3 and J usage is TRBJ2-1, with D possibly TRBD2 on 5 matching bases. CDR1 MNHEY and CDR2 SVGEGT come from the germline V gene. CDR3 length: 12 residues. V was pared by 0 bases and J by 12 bases, with 9 bases between. The CDR3 DNA reads TGTGCCAGCAGTTACTCGAGGGCGGGGCAGTTCTTC. Its protein is CASSYSRAGQFF.

The chain links TRBV4-2 to TRBJ1-4; D may be TRBD1 (6 bases). The CDR3 runs 19 residues. The V end lost 0 bases, the J end lost 4 bases, and 21 bases lay between the germline ends. In germline, CDR1 is LGHNA, CDR2 YNFKEQ. CDR3 DNA sequence: TGTGCCAGCAGCCAAGATCGGCCCCCCCGTTTAGGGGGTAATGAAAAACTGTTTTTT. It is translated as CASSQDRPPRLGGNEKLFF.

This clone was seen more than once but under ten times. The V call is TRBV11-2, the J call TRBJ2-3; D gene uncertain. This CDR3 contains 13 residues. V shed 2 bases and J shed 6 bases, with 9 bases lying between them. Germline V gives CDR1 SGHAT, CDR2 FQNNGV. CDR3 region: CASSLKLPDTQYF. The CDR3 nucleotides are TGTGCCAGCAGCTTAAAACTCCCCGATACGCAGTATTTT.

Only a few counts were recorded for this clone. The rearrangement links TRBV10-2 to TRBJ1-2; D is unresolved. CDR1 is WSHSY and CDR2 is SAAADI in the germline V gene. The CDR3 is 14 amino acids. The V end lost 3 bases, the J end lost 1 base, and 9 bases lay between the germline ends. In nucleotides, the CDR3 is TGCGCCAGCAGTGATACCGTCAGTAACTATGGCTACACCTTC. Protein sequence: CASSDTVSNYGYTF.

The rearrangement uses TRBV7-2 and TRBJ2-7; TRBD2 might be the D (5 bases). This CDR3 comprises 14 residues. Trimming took 7 bases from V and 4 from J, leaving 17 bases between them. Per germline, CDR1 SGHTA and CDR2 FQGNSA. The CDR3 reads CASTRERVEYEQYF. The CDR3 coding sequence is TGTGCCAGCACCCGGGAAAGGGTTGAGTACGAGCAGTACTTC. The full variable domain, in which reference TRBV7-2 and TRBJ2-7 provide the parts outside the CDR3, is GAGVSQSPSNKVTEKGKDVELRCDPISGHTALYWYRQSLGQGLEFLIYFQGNSAPDKSGLPSDRFSAERTGGSVSTLTIQRTQQEDSAVYLCASTRERVEYEQYFGPGTRLTVT.

The gene calls are TRBV5-4 and TRBJ1-1; D call uncertain. This CDR3 region has 14 residues. Germline loops: CDR1 SGHNT, CDR2 YYREEE (reference sequence). Trimming stripped 2 bases from V and 6 bases from J, with 14 bases between. CDR3 DNA: TGTGCCAGCAGCTTATTTGAGATTAACGCTGAAGCTTTCTTT. This codes for CASSLFEINAEAFF.

This chain uses TRBV5-1 with TRBJ2-3; 13 bases are shared with TRBD2. The CDR3 covers 15 residues. The V and J ends lost 0 bases and 10 bases, in that order; junction bases with no gene match: 5. Germline V CDR1 and CDR2: SGHRS, YFSETQ. The CDR3 reads CASSLDGTSGTAQYF. The CDR3 coding sequence is TGCGCCAGCAGCTTGGACGGGACTAGCGGGACTGCGCAGTATTTT. The full variable domain, in which reference TRBV5-1 and TRBJ2-3 provide the parts outside the CDR3, is KAGVTQTPRYLIKTRGQQVTLSCSPISGHRSVSWYQQTPGQGLQFLFEYFSETQRNKGNFPGRFSGRQFSNSRSEMNVSTLELGDSALYLCASSLDGTSGTAQYFGPGTRLTVL.

This clone has a handful of counts. The chain uses TRBV19 and TRBJ1-2, with TRBD1 matching over 8 bases. This CDR3 region has 13 residues. CDR1 and CDR2 from the germline V gene are LNHDA and SQIVND (reference sequence). Trimming cost V 2 bases and J 7 bases; bases outside gene matches: 3. The CDR3 bases are TGTGCCAGTAGTATACAACAGGGGGTTGGCTACACCTTC. Protein product: CASSIQQGVGYTF.

The J gene is TRBJ2-7, the V gene TRBV30; TRBD1 might be the D (6 bases). Trimming pared 8 bases from V and 2 bases from J, leaving 13 bases between. Germline CDR1 reads GTSNPN; CDR2 reads SVGIG (reference sequence). This CDR3 contains 12 residues. The CDR3 DNA reads TGTGCCGTTACCGGGACAACCTACGAGCAGTACTTC. Its translation: CAVTGTTYEQYF.

CDR3 in amino acids: CSVDSGSYNEQFF. The CDR3 DNA follows: TGCAGCGTTGACTCCGGGAGCTACAATGAGCAGTTCTTC. The V gene is TRBV29-1, the J gene TRBJ2-1; D perhaps matches TRBD2 (6 bases). This CDR3 region has 13 residues. Trimming shortened V by 3 bases and J by 3 bases, and 9 bases separated the two germline ends. Germline-derived CDR1 and CDR2 are SQVTM and ANQGSEA.

V is TRBV6-6 and J is TRBJ2-7, with D tentatively TRBD2 (6 bases). V dropped 6 bases and J dropped 0 bases, with 12 bases sitting between them. CDR3 length equals 14 residues. CDR1 is MNHNY and CDR2 is SVGAGI in the germline V gene (reference sequence). This chain's CDR3 is CASREGPTSYEQYF. The CDR3 DNA sequence: TGTGCCAGCAGGGAGGGACCGACCTCCTACGAGCAGTACTTC.

This chain connects TRBV7-3 to TRBJ2-7; TRBD1 aligns across 9 bases. With V trimmed by 4 bases and J by 5 bases, 9 bases remained unmatched. Germline assignment: CDR1 SGHTA and CDR2 FQGTGA. The CDR3 totals 15 residues. Here the CDR3 reads CASSSHRDRVNEQYF. The CDR3 nucleotides are TGTGCCAGCAGCTCCCACCGGGACAGGGTGAACGAGCAGTACTTC.

The genes are TRBV7-3 and TRBJ2-1; TRBD1 is a possible D gene (6 bases). Trimming took 6 bases from V and 12 from J, leaving 18 bases between them. Germline-derived CDR1 and CDR2 are SGHTA and FQGTGA. The CDR3 runs to 13 residues. For the CDR3, the DNA is TGTGCCAGCAGTTACGGACAGAGCATGGCGCAGTTCTTC. Amino acid sequence: CASSYGQSMAQFF.

With respect to this clone: Other DNA sequences in the sample encode the same CDR3. The gene calls are TRBV7-2 and TRBJ2-3; TRBD2 matches at 9 bases. Germline-derived CDR1 and CDR2 are SGHTA and FQGNSA. J gave up 3 bases and V 1 base, and 5 bases lay outside the gene matches. This CDR3 has 16 amino acids. CDR3 nucleotide sequence: TGTGCCAGCAGCTTAGTTGCTGCGGGGGGGACAGATACGCAGTATTTT. Its protein is CASSLVAAGGTDTQYF.

The rearrangement links TRBV12-3 or TRBV12-4 to TRBJ1-6; D remains unclear. V was cut by 3 bases and J by 7 bases, with 7 bases left in between. The CDR3 covers 13 residues. CDR3 protein: CASSFKQNSPLHF. CDR3 coding DNA: TGTGCCAGCAGTTTTAAACAGAATTCACCCCTCCACTTT.

This clone was counted once. This chain joins TRBV4-2 and TRBJ2-2; no firm D call. V lost 0 bases, J lost 6 bases, and 5 bases lay in between. Germline CDR1 reads LGHNA; CDR2 reads YNFKEQ. The CDR3 covers 13 residues. This CDR3 reads CASSQDLAGELFF. CDR3 in DNA: TGTGCCAGCAGCCAAGATCTAGCCGGGGAGCTGTTTTTT.

Only one count was recorded for this clone. The chain combines TRBV18 with TRBJ2-2; 11 bases align to TRBD2. V lost 3 bases and J lost 6; bases outside the gene matches: 12. This CDR3 region has 18 residues. Germline lookup yields CDR1 KGHSH and CDR2 LQKENI. The CDR3 region has the DNA TGTGCCAGCTCACCTTTTACGACTAGCGGGATTGTGTCCGGGGAGCTGTTTTTT. Its protein is CASSPFTTSGIVSGELFF.